This TCR beta chain stems from a study of HIV-infected patients and healthy controls. Whole blood was used without fractionation, so all unsorted peripheral T cells were included. This clonotype was found a few times. What it recognizes is unknown. cDNA was made from 500 ng RNA using alpha and beta constant primers. Each of the alpha and beta chains got its own library through chain-specific third strand synthesis with indices. One primer pair amplified all rearrangements per chain; each cDNA got molecular barcodes. In TCRdb, the 5' RACE reads were re-called with MiXCR into one record per CDR3 protein. The profile covers 13,000 or so distinct CDR3 sequences, with 9% to 10% appearing a single time and around 6.8% taken by the ten largest. Study outcomes and limitations: CDR3 sharing between individuals was lower in HIV-infected patients than in healthy controls. With just sixteen HIV-infected individuals processed, the findings' generality was considered strongly limited. Compared with untreated HIV+ repertoires, healthy controls showed roughly threefold more distinct CDR3s and higher Shannon diversity.

The sequence was obtained from an adult in good health. The sample was blood.

The CDR3 protein is CASRTSSLSYNEQFF. In nucleotides, the CDR3 is TGTGCCAGCAGGACTAGCTCCCTCTCCTACAATGAGCAGTTCTTC. This rearrangement joins TRBV7-2 to TRBJ2-1; 7 nucleotides match TRBD2. CDR1 SGHTA and CDR2 FQGNSA come from the germline V gene. The CDR3 sequence is 15 residues long. V lost 6 bases to trimming and J lost 0 bases; unmatched junction nucleotides: 5.